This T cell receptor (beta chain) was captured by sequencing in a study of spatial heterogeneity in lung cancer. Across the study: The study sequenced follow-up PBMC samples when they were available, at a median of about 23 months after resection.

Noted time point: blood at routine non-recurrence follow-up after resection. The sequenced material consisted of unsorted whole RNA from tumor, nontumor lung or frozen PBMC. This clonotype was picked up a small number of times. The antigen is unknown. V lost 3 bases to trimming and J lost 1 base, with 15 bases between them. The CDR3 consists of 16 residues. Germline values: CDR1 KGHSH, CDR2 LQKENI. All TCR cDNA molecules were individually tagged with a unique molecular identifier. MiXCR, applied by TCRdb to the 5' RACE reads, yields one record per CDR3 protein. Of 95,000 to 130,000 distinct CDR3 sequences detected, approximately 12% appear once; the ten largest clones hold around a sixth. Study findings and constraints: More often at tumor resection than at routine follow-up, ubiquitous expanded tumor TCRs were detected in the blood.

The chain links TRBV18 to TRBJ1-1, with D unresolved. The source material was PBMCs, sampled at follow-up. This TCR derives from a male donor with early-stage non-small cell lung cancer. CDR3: CASSPLLRRGNTEAFF. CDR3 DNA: TGTGCCAGCTCACCTCTTCTTAGGCGGGGGAACACTGAAGCTTTCTTT.